This T cell receptor (beta chain) was recovered during a study of CD8 T cell repertoires and HIV-1 epitope variants (dated by TCRdb to 2020 to 2021). About the investigation overall: In separate culture wells, T cells were stimulated with each of twenty-five peptides that represented autologous and known Gag and Nef epitope variants. A CMV, EBV and flu peptide pool, the Ebola AY9 epitope as negative control, and a no-peptide well were included as control conditions. The epitopes tested covered three Gag epitope families plus Nef HW9 and YT9. T cells were enriched using the EasySep Human T Cell Enrichment Kit and were co-cultured with equal numbers of autologous T cell-negative cells serving as antigen-presenting cells. For 10 to 11 days the cultures were kept in IMDM with gentamicin, and on days 3 and 7 half of the media was changed with IL-2, IL-7 and IL-15 added. An aliquot of 1M T cells was saved as an uncultured baseline condition, separate from the roughly 83 T cell cultures. Running each culture condition in triplicate, except for one peptide done in duplicate, gave a total of about 75 T cell cultures.

Sequencing of TCR beta CDR3 regions was performed at survey depth on the immunoSEQ platform. The QIAamp DNA micro kit was used to extract genomic DNA from every cultured and uncultured CD8+ T cell population. The original methods were these. Samples with under 5,000 productive reads were excluded, and this exclusion removed 5 of the 75 HIV peptide-stimulated cultures. A MANAFEST web app trimmed sequences to CDR3 and removed nonproductive sequences, CDR3s under 5 amino acids, and those not starting C or ending F/W. For a clonotype to count as antigen-specific, the clonotype had to expand relative to the no-peptide control in at least 2 of 3 replicates at FDR 0.01, and only within one epitope family. Specific clonotypes also needed at least fivefold higher frequency than in wells stimulated with peptides from other epitope families. TCRdb provides this immuneACCESS table in a form limited to in-frame rearrangements. Some clones are lacking; in checked studies, under half of them reflect an unresolved V gene, and why the rest are absent is not known. The V and J calls and the clone size are those of that table, but D and trimming were determined from the DNA. The sample table shows roughly 5,700 clones, and 64% are seen once. The leading ten clones occupy under 55% of the sample.

V is clipped by 1 base and J by 6 bases, and the sequence between their germline boundaries is 10 bases long. CDR1 MNHNS and CDR2 SASEGT were looked up in the germline V gene. The CDR3, cysteine through phenylalanine, is 13 amino acids long. Kept here is only the CDR3 DNA, which spans 39 bases and is read in frame from base 1. This clone was seen a few times. No cognate antigen has been identified for it. One base away there is no much larger clone; base qualities are not given. The EasySep Human CD8+ T Cell Enrichment Kit was used on day 10 to isolate CD8+ T cells from every culture. The investigation overall reported the following: The study identified roughly ten antigen-specific TCR beta clonotypes, over 5 of which appeared to be cross-reactive for autologous or known escape epitope variants. The assay identified only TCR beta chains and indicated proliferation to antigen, not T cell function or cytokine profile. Roughly 5 clonotypes recognized the Nef KF9 family and one clonotype recognized the HW9 family, while no responses to the TAALDMSHF plasma variant were seen.

The source is a male donor with HIV. Here the chain combines TRBV6-1 and TRBJ2-7; tentative D gene TRBD2, with 5 bases matching. Sequencing input: cultured CD8+ T cells derived from PBMCs. For the CDR3, the sequence is CASSEVEDSEQYF. The nucleotide sequence is TGTGCCAGCAGTGAAGTAGAGGACTCCGAGCAGTACTTC.